The present entry profiles one T cell receptor beta chain with its context. V was trimmed by 1 base and J by 3 bases, leaving 6 bases between them. The CDR3 has 13 residues. CDR1 is LGHDT and CDR2 is YNNKEL in the germline V gene (reference sequence). Treatment noted: around 19 received Ad26.COV2.S at low or high dose, single or two shots; several received placebo; per-sample allocation not given. Samples analyzed were those drawn on day 63 after the first vaccine or placebo injection. The protocol was immunoSEQ multiplex PCR, while the TCRdb copy is restricted to in-frame clones and leaves out a portion. Of around 450,000 clones in the sample, about 91% were seen once. This entry belongs to a study of Ad26.COV2.S vaccination and SARS-CoV-2 variants.

The chain carries TRBV3-1 (or the pseudogene TRBV3-2) and TRBJ1-2; D is unclear. The material was peripheral blood, obtained in a trial of Ad26.COV2.S vaccine versus placebo. The TCR was taken from a person between 18 and 65 years old who received the Ad26.COV2.S COVID-19 vaccine or a placebo. The CDR3 spells CASSQGTDYGYTF. The CDR3 DNA follows: TGTGCCAGCAGCCAAGGGACGGACTATGGCTACACCTTC.